Presented here are 10 T cell receptor beta chains from one specimen sequenced in a study of shared clonotypes between healthy human individuals. Produced via immunoSEQ multiplex PCR; TCRdb's table is partial and in-frame only. The repertoire holds around 2,000,000 clones, about 95% seen once, with 0.9% to 1.5% in the top ten. CD45RO negativity and positive selection for CCR7 defined naive CD8 cells, a population that excluded terminally differentiated effector memory CD45RA+ cells. The source material was naive CD8+ T cells sorted from blood. The receptors derive from a man aged 18 to 35 in good health.

The DNA of the CDR3 is TGTGCCAGCAGTTATGGGGCAGGGGCTAATTCACCCCTCCACTTT. Protein product: CASSYGAGANSPLHF. The chain carries TRBV6-5 and TRBJ1-6, with D possibly matching TRBD1 (6 bases). This CDR3 region has 15 residues. Germline loops: CDR1 MNHEY, CDR2 SVGAGI. Trimming cost V 3 bases and J 6 bases, with 12 bases left between them.

This clone was seen a single time. This chain connects TRBV13 to TRBJ2-2, with D unclear. V was cut by 3 bases and J by 0 bases, with 11 bases left in between. This CDR3 is 16 amino acids long. The germline V gene encodes CDR1 PRHDT and CDR2 FYEKMQ (reference sequence). The CDR3 loop reads CASSFLDFPNTGELFF. CDR3 coding DNA: TGTGCCAGCAGCTTTTTAGACTTCCCGAACACCGGGGAGCTGTTTTTT.

J is TRBJ1-1 and V is TRBV5-4; D is undetermined. The CDR3 extends over 13 amino acids. V was shortened by 4 bases and J by 0 bases, with 7 bases between the two germline ends. Per germline, CDR1 SGHNT and CDR2 YYREEE (reference sequence). The CDR3 is CASSQRLNTEAFF. The CDR3 DNA follows: TGTGCCAGCAGCCAACGACTGAACACTGAAGCTTTCTTT.

The chain carries TRBV7-9 and TRBJ2-1; 8 bases are shared with TRBD2. CDR1 SEHNR and CDR2 FQNEAQ come from the germline V gene (reference sequence). CDR3 length: 17 amino acids. The V gene end was trimmed by 0 bases and the J gene end by 0 bases; junction bases not matched to a gene: 4. The CDR3 reads CASSLAAGGVSYNEQFF. Written as DNA, the CDR3 is TGTGCCAGCAGCTTAGCCGCGGGGGGTGTCTCCTACAATGAGCAGTTCTTC.

The chain has TRBV27 and TRBJ2-7, with 10 bases lining up with TRBD1. Germline-derived CDR1 and CDR2 are MNHEY and SMNVEV (reference sequence). There are 15 residues in the CDR3. V lost 5 bases to trimming and J lost 2 bases; unmatched junction nucleotides: 6. The CDR3 DNA sequence: TGTGCCAGCAGTCCCCGGGACAGGGGAACCTACGAGCAGTACTTC. It codes for CASSPRDRGTYEQYF.

This chain links TRBV6-1 with TRBJ1-3, with D hard to call. From germline, CDR1 is MNHNS and CDR2 SASEGT. The CDR3 covers 18 residues. V was cut by 2 bases and J by 2 bases, with 19 bases left in between. CDR3 loop: CASSENNMATATGNTIYF. CDR3 nucleotides: TGTGCCAGCAGTGAAAATAACATGGCGACCGCTACTGGAAACACCATATATTTT.

The chain is built from TRBV19 and TRBJ1-4; 7 nucleotides line up with TRBD1. Unmatched junction bases numbered 9, after V lost 0 bases and J lost 5 bases. The germline CDR1 and CDR2 sequences are LNHDA and SQIVND (reference sequence). The CDR3 loop spans 17 amino acids. CDR3 loop: CASSIDLAGGYNEKLFF. CDR3 DNA: TGTGCCAGTAGTATAGATTTGGCAGGGGGATACAATGAAAAACTGTTTTTT.

This clone appeared once. The rearrangement uses TRBV10-3 and TRBJ1-2; D is unresolved. The CDR3 is 14 amino acids. The ends were cut back, 2 bases at V and 4 bases at J, with 11 bases in the middle. Germline CDR1 reads ENHRY; CDR2 reads SYGVKD. The CDR3: CAISEVRDSYGYTF. The DNA of the CDR3 is TGTGCCATCAGTGAGGTACGGGATAGCTATGGCTACACCTTC.

The J gene is TRBJ1-2, the V gene TRBV4-1; no clear D gene. The CDR3 loop spans 16 amino acids. Germline values: CDR1 MGHRA, CDR2 YSYEKL. V lost 1 base and J 2 bases, leaving 14 bases between the germline ends. The CDR3 spells CASSQVKMGMNYGYTF. The CDR3 DNA is TGCGCCAGCAGCCAAGTTAAGATGGGGATGAACTATGGCTACACCTTC.

This chain joins TRBV30 and TRBJ2-1; maybe TRBD2 (5 bases). Trimming took 8 bases from V and 9 from J, leaving 20 bases between them. Germline V gene lookup returns CDR1 GTSNPN and CDR2 SVGIG (reference sequence). The CDR3 runs to 13 residues. DNA of the CDR3: TGTGCCGTGGACGAGACGGCGGGCGGTGAGCAGTTCTTC. Its protein is CAVDETAGGEQFF.